A selection of T cell receptor beta chains follows, all from one sample in a study of OX40 agonist ivuxolimab in advanced cancers. Some clones are missing from TCRdb's copy, which holds only in-frame ones; the method was immunoSEQ multiplex PCR. The table lists around 100,000 clones, approximately 90% of them singletons, with roughly 0.53% in the top ten. Specimen: CD4+ or CD8+ T cells sorted from blood, collected in a trial of the OX40 agonist ivuxolimab. The receptors shown here come from an adult with an advanced solid tumor such as melanoma, head and neck, liver or kidney cancer. Each CDR3 is given with its conserved first and last residue. A D gene is named only where the DNA matches it firmly. Size is omitted from some rows. Given values are once, few, many or a class for expanded clones.

v_call	clone_size	j_call	d_call	cdr3_nt	cdr3_aa
TRBV28	NA	TRBJ2-7	NA	TGTGCCAGCAGTTTACAGTACTTC	CASSLQYF
TRBV29-1	NA	TRBJ2-1	NA	TGCAGCGTAGGCCTAATGGGGTCTGAGCAGTTCTTC	CSVGLMGSEQFF
TRBV6-6	many	TRBJ2-2	NA	TGTGCCACCACGGACCCGGGGAACACCGGGGAGCTGTTTTTT	CATTDPGNTGELFF
TRBV28	NA	TRBJ2-7	NA	NA	CASSSSTREQYF
TRBV7-8	NA	TRBJ2-7	NA	TGTGCCAGCAGCTTATCCCAGGATCGAAAGTACTTC	CASSLSQDRKYF
TRBV9	NA	TRBJ2-1	TRBD2	TGTGCCAGCAGCGTAGTGGGGAGAGCGGGAGGGGGGTTTGAGCAGTTCTTC	CASSVVGRAGGGFEQFF
TRBV5-1	NA	TRBJ1-4	NA	TGCGCCAGCAGAAACAGGGAAATTAATGAAAAACTGTTTTTT	CASRNREINEKLFF
TRBV28	NA	TRBJ1-2	NA	TGTGCCAGCAGTTGGGGGAACAACTATGGCTACACCTTC	CASSWGNNYGYTF
TRBV2	NA	TRBJ1-1	NA	TGTGCCAGCAGCGCGGGGACGGCCACTGAAGCTTTCTTT	CASSAGTATEAFF
TRBV7-3	once	TRBJ2-3	TRBD2	TGTGCCAGCAGCCAACGTGTAGCGGGAGTCGAGACAGATACGCAGTATTTT	CASSQRVAGVETDTQYF
TRBV18	NA	TRBJ2-3	TRBD1	TGTGCCAGCTCACTCCGGGACAGGGCAGATACGCAGTATTTT	CASSLRDRADTQYF
TRBV2	NA	TRBJ2-7	NA	TGTGCCAGCACCTACTACGAGCAGTACTTC	CASTYYEQYF
TRBV27	NA	TRBJ1-2	NA	TGTGCCAGCAGTGTCCGGGCCGCGACCCATGGCTACACCTTC	CASSVRAATHGYTF
TRBV27	few	TRBJ2-2	TRBD2	TGTGCCAGCACCGGGACTACGAACACCGGGGAGCTGTTTTTT	CASTGTTNTGELFF
TRBV7-2	NA	TRBJ2-5	TRBD2	TGTGCCAGCAGCCGTTTGGGACTAGCGGGAGACCAAGAGACCCAGTACTTC	CASSRLGLAGDQETQYF
TRBV4-3	once	TRBJ2-1	TRBD2	TGCGCCAGCAGCCAAGAATCCACTAGCGGGAGCAAGTACAATGAGCAGTTCTTC	CASSQESTSGSKYNEQFF
TRBV14	NA	TRBJ2-2	TRBD2	TGTGCCAGCAAGTCCAGCGGGAGATACACCGGGGAGCTGTTTTTT	CASKSSGRYTGELFF
TRBV5-4	NA	TRBJ2-1	TRBD2	TGTGCCAGCAGCTTGCTAGCGGGGGTATACAATGAGCAGTTCTTC	CASSLLAGVYNEQFF
TRBV18	NA	TRBJ2-3	TRBD1	TGTGCCTCGGGCCGACAGGGAACTAGCACAGATACGCAGTATTTT	CASGRQGTSTDTQYF
TRBV11-2	once	TRBJ1-1	NA	TGTGCCAGCAGTTACCAGGGATTGGGCACTGAAGCTTTCTTT	CASSYQGLGTEAFF
TRBV27	NA	TRBJ2-7	TRBD2	TGTGCCAGCAGTCGCACCCCGACTAGCGGGAGGAACTACGAGCAGTACTTC	CASSRTPTSGRNYEQYF
TRBV7-9	NA	TRBJ2-3	NA	TGTGCCAGCAGCCCAGGGACTTTACTTAAAGAAGATACGCAGTATTTT	CASSPGTLLKEDTQYF
TRBV27	NA	TRBJ1-5	TRBD1	TGTGCCAGCAGATATGGGACAGGGGATAGCAATCAGCCCCAGCATTTT	CASRYGTGDSNQPQHF
TRBV7-2	NA	TRBJ1-5	NA	TGTGCCAGCAGCCCCTGGACAGCACGCAATCAGCCCCAGCATTTT	CASSPWTARNQPQHF
TRBV4-2	NA	TRBJ2-7	NA	TGTGCCAGCAGCCCCGGTTTAAGTCGCTACGAGCAGTACTTC	CASSPGLSRYEQYF
TRBV19	NA	TRBJ2-4	NA	TGTGCCAGTAGTATAGACAGCCCCCCAGGTCCCAAAAACATTCAGTACTTC	CASSIDSPPGPKNIQYF